These 7 T cell receptor beta chains share one sample of origin, sequenced in a study of metastatic and nonmetastatic thyroid tumors. Nobody among the patients had been given any treatment before thyroid surgery. TCRdb reanalyzed the PCR reads via MiXCR. The data show some 52,000 clones, approximately 17% seen once. Material: blood. Receptors originate from a female donor with papillary thyroid cancer or a benign thyroid nodule (not recorded which). Some clones in this sample may be carry-over from other donors' samples.

This clone was picked up many times. The chain joins TRBV20-1 to TRBJ2-5; 10 nucleotides match TRBD2. With 0 bases clipped from V and 4 bases from J, the junction kept 8 bases outside the gene matches. The V gene's germline CDR1 is DFQATT and CDR2 SNEGSKA (reference sequence). CDR3 length equals 16 residues. CDR3: CSARDPSGSAGETQYF. CDR3 DNA: TGCAGTGCTAGAGATCCTAGCGGGAGTGCCGGAGAGACCCAGTACTTC.

This clone was observed a handful of times. A much more abundant neighbour one base away suggests this may be a read error. This chain links TRBV4-1 with TRBJ2-4, with 8 nucleotides matching TRBD2. Trimming took 4 bases from V and 2 from J; bases not matched to a gene: 16. Germline V gives CDR1 MGHRA, CDR2 YSYEKL. The CDR3 has 19 amino acids. The CDR3 here is CASSPLGESGGSSKNIQYF. CDR3 nucleotide sequence: TGCGCCAGCAGCCCCCTGGGTGAGTCGGGGGGGTCATCCAAAAACATTCAGTACTTC.

This clone was counted at least ten times. Other DNA variants within this sample encode the same CDR3. The J gene is TRBJ2-5, the V gene TRBV13; a possible D gene is TRBD2 (5 bases). V lost 5 bases and J lost 0, with 13 bases in between. Germline-derived CDR1 and CDR2 are PRHDT and FYEKMQ (reference sequence). The CDR3 spans 15 residues. The CDR3 bases are TGTGCCAGCAGCGGCGGACGGGGTTACCAAGAGACCCAGTACTTC. Its translation is CASSGGRGYQETQYF.

This clone showed up many times. V gene TRBV2 combines with J gene TRBJ2-3; D may correspond to TRBD1 or TRBD2 (5 bases each). V was trimmed by 6 bases and J by 6 bases, leaving 25 bases between them. The germline V gene encodes CDR1 SNHLY and CDR2 FYNNEI. CDR3 size: 17 residues. DNA of the CDR3: TGTGCCAGCAGAGCCCCCCTGGCGGGCTGGGGGTTTGATACGCAGTATTTT. Its protein is CASRAPLAGWGFDTQYF.

This clone turned up a few times. Mismatch with germline at one junction end may stem from a read error. The V and J genes are TRBV28 and TRBJ1-2; D remains unclear. CDR1 is MDHEN and CDR2 is SYDVKM in the germline V gene. This CDR3 contains 12 residues. The DNA for the CDR3 is TGTGCCAGCAGTTTATGGAAAAGCGCGCAGAACTTC. This sequence encodes CASSLWKSAQNF.

The chain has TRBV6-2 or TRBV6-3 and TRBJ2-7; TRBD1 is a possible D gene (6 bases). The CDR3 length is 14 residues. The V end was cut by 2 bases, the J end by 4 bases, with 12 bases between. From germline, CDR1 is MNHEY and CDR2 SVGEGT. CDR3 amino acids: CASSYAGGRYEQYF. CDR3 in DNA: TGTGCCAGCAGTTACGCTGGGGGCAGGTACGAGCAGTACTTC.

This clone came up many times. This chain connects TRBV28 to TRBJ2-2; D possibly corresponds to TRBD2 (6 bases). The CDR3 has 18 residues. The germline gives CDR1 MDHEN, CDR2 SYDVKM. The germline V and J ends were trimmed by 2 bases and 4 bases, with 20 bases remaining between them. CDR3 in amino acids: CASSLIWGLRRGTGELFF. CDR3 DNA sequence: TGTGCCAGCAGTTTAATTTGGGGCTTACGGAGGGGCACCGGGGAGCTGTTTTTT.